This TCR beta chain derives from a study of identical twins. TCRdb passed the 5' RACE reads through MiXCR, listing each CDR3 protein once. The sample has a few hundred thousand distinct CDR3 sequences; around 9% are singletons. Sequencing used naive T cells sorted from blood. This receptor was obtained from a woman aged 45-65 years in good health.

This CDR3 is CASSQKQGYGYTF. The CDR3 DNA follows: TGTGCCAGCAGCCAAAAACAGGGGTATGGCTACACCTTC. The chain couples TRBV14 to TRBJ1-2; 7 bases line up with TRBD1. CDR3 length: 13 amino acids. Trimming cost V 2 bases and J 5 bases; bases outside gene matches: 2. Germline-derived CDR1 and CDR2 are SGHDN and FVKESK.